Ten or more counts support the clone carrying this TCR beta chain. The antigen remains unidentified. Germline is not matched at one junction end, which may reflect a read error. This sample is drawn from a study of T cell repertoires in cytomegalovirus infection. Study background: Through public TCR beta signatures, both CMV infection and matching HLA type were indicated.

Study-level results: Using cumulative public TCR beta family frequency, the authors identified those who carried CMV together with the relevant HLA.

In TCRdb, the reads were re-called with MiXCR into one record per CDR3 protein. The sample has roughly 280,000 distinct CDR3 sequences; roughly an eighth are singletons. The CDR3 consists of 16 residues. Germline V CDR1 and CDR2: SSHAT, FNYEAQ (reference sequence). The chain carries TRBV7-7 and TRBJ2-7; 8 nucleotides line up with TRBD1. Sequencing was done on a sample of PBMCs. The receptor comes from a human donor in good health (CMV status not recorded). Some clones in this sample may be carry-over from other donors' samples. The CDR3 sequence is CASSLAQGACTYEQYF. The CDR3 bases are TGTGCTAGCAGCTTAGCGCAGGGGGCATGCACCTACGAGCAGTACTTC.